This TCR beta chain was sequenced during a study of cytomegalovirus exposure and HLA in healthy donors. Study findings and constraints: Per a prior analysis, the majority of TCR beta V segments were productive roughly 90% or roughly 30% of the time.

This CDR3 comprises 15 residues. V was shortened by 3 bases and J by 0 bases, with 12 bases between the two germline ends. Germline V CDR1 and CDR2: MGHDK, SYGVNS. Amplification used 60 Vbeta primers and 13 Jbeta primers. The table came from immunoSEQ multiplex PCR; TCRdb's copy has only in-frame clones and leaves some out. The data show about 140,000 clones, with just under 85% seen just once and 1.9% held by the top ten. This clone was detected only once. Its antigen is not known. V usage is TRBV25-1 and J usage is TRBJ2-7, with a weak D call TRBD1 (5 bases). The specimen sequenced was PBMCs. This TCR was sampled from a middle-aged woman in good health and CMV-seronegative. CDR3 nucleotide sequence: TGTGCCAGCAGTGATTCCAGGGTTCTCTCCTACGAGCAGTACTTC. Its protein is CASSDSRVLSYEQYF.